Presented here are 7 T cell receptor beta chains from one specimen sequenced in a study of cytomegalovirus exposure and HLA in healthy donors (dated by TCRdb to the late 2010s). Library preparation employed the immunoSEQ multiplex PCR assay. A mixture of 60 forward primers for TCR Vbeta segments and 13 reverse primers for TCR Jbeta segments was used in the multiplex PCR. TCRdb stores this immuneACCESS table with in-frame sequences only. Part of the clones is absent; in the studies checked, under half of the shortfall reflects unresolved V genes, and no reason is known for the rest. The sample contains 100,000 to 150,000 clones, 80% to 90% of them found a single time. 5.5% to 7.5% of the sample rests with the top ten. The material sequenced was PBMCs. The receptors were gathered from a woman in her 40s in good health and CMV-seropositive.

The chain uses TRBV6-5 and TRBJ2-7; D perhaps matches TRBD1 (5 bases). Looked up from germline, CDR1 is MNHEY and CDR2 is SVGAGI. The CDR3 has 15 residues. The germline V and J ends were trimmed by 2 bases and 5 bases, with 16 bases remaining between them. The CDR3 spells CASSYLQGGRDEQYF. CDR3 DNA: TGTGCCAGCAGTTACCTCCAGGGTGGTCGGGACGAGCAGTACTTC.

This chain connects TRBV7-2 to TRBJ2-3, with D perhaps matching TRBD2 (6 bases). Germline CDR1 and CDR2: SGHTA and FQGNSA. This CDR3 has 14 residues. Trimming left V 2 bases short and J 4 bases short, with 10 bases between. CDR3 sequence (DNA): TGTGCCAGCAGCTTACAATCGGGAGCAGATACGCAGTATTTT. Encoded protein: CASSLQSGADTQYF.

The rearrangement uses TRBV2 and TRBJ2-5, with TRBD2 as a possible D gene (5 bases). Germline loops: CDR1 SNHLY, CDR2 FYNNEI. The CDR3 is 13 amino acids. V lost 5 bases, J lost 2 bases, and 9 bases lay in between. CDR3: CASSIGEQETQYF. In nucleotides, the CDR3 is TGTGCCAGCAGTATTGGGGAGCAAGAGACCCAGTACTTC.

The chain employs TRBV5-5 and TRBJ1-4; D unresolved. The CDR3 length is 15 residues. CDR1 and CDR2 (germline): SGHKS, YYEKEE (reference sequence). V lost 4 bases and J lost 2, with 12 bases in between. The CDR3 DNA is TGTGCCAGCAGCATTGCGGGGTTCACTAATGAAAAACTGTTTTTT. Its protein is CASSIAGFTNEKLFF.

V gene TRBV7-2 combines with J gene TRBJ1-2; TRBD1 agrees at 10 bases. The trim removed 3 bases at V and 3 bases at J, leaving 1 base unmatched. The germline V gene encodes CDR1 SGHTA and CDR2 FQGNSA. CDR3 length equals 14 residues. CDR3 amino acids: CASSFGTGDYGYTF. The DNA for the CDR3 is TGTGCCAGCAGCTTCGGGACAGGGGACTATGGCTACACCTTC.

This clone appeared many times. The chain has TRBV5-4 and TRBJ2-7; TRBD2 is a possible D gene (5 bases). V was clipped by 1 base and J by 2 bases, with 13 bases between them. This CDR3 comprises 15 residues. Looked up from germline, CDR1 is SGHNT and CDR2 is YYREEE (reference sequence). Here the CDR3 reads CASSLPGPTTYEQYF. CDR3 DNA sequence: TGTGCCAGCAGCTTGCCCGGACCGACTACCTACGAGCAGTACTTC. The variable domain in full, completed from reference TRBV5-4 and TRBJ2-7, reads ETGVTQSPTHLIKTRGQQVTLRCSSQSGHNTVSWYQQALGQGPQFIFQYYREEENGRGNFPPRFSGLQFPNYSSELNVNALELDDSALYLCASSLPGPTTYEQYFGPGTRLTVT.

Concerning this clone itself: Sequence at one end of the junction differs from germline and may be a read error. The chain combines TRBV5-1 with TRBJ1-2; no reliable D call. This CDR3 is 13 amino acids long. From germline, CDR1 is SGHRS and CDR2 YFSETQ. Here the CDR3 DNA reads TGCGCCAGCAGCTTGGGGGCCATCTATGGCTGCACCTTC. It yields the protein CASSLGAIYGCTF. The whole variable domain, remainder taken from reference TRBV5-1 and TRBJ1-2, is KAGVTQTPRYLIKTRGQQVTLSCSPISGHRSVSWYQQTPGQGLQFLFEYFSETQRNKGNFPGRFSGRQFSNSRSEMNVSTLELGDSALYLCASSLGAIYGCTFGSGTRLTVV.